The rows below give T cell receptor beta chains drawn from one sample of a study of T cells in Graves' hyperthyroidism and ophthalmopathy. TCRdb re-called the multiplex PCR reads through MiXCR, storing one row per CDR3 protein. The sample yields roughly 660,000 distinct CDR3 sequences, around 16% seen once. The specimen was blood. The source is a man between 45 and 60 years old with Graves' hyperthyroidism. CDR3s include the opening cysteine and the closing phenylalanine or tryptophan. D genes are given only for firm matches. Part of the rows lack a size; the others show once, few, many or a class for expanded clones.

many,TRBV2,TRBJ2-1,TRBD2,TGTGCCAGCATGGCGCTAGCGGGAGGAAATGAGCAGTTCTTC,CASMALAGGNEQFF
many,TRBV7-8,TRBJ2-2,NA,TGTGCCAGCAGCTTGTCTGGGAAGACGAACACCGGGGAGCTGTTTTTT,CASSLSGKTNTGELFF
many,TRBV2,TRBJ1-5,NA,TGTGCCAGCTCCTTTATGGATAGCAATCAGCCCCAGCATTTT,CASSFMDSNQPQHF
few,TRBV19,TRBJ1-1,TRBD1,TGTGCCAGTACCCCGACAGGGTCGGGCACTGAAGCTTTCTTT,CASTPTGSGTEAFF
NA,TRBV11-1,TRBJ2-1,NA,TGTGCCAGCAGTTGGGGGCTAGCGGATGGTACGAATGAGCAGTTCTTC,CASSWGLADGTNEQFF
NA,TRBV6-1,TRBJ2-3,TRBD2,TGTGCCAGCATCCCGGGGGGTGGCACAGATACGCAGTATTTT,CASIPGGGTDTQYF
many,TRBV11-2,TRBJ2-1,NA,TGTGCCAGTACGGGACTCCGAGTGTTTGAGCAGTTCTTC,CASTGLRVFEQFF
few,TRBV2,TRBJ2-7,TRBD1,TGTGCCAGCAAGGGGGCTGACAGCTACGAGCAGTACTTC,CASKGADSYEQYF
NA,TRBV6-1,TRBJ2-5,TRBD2,TGTGCCAGCAGACCAAGCGGGAGGGCCGTCGGAGAGACCCAGTACTTC,CASRPSGRAVGETQYF
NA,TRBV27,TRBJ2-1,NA,TGTGCCAGCAGTTCAATTGTACAGGGGAGGTCCTACAATGAGCAGTTCTTC,CASSSIVQGRSYNEQFF
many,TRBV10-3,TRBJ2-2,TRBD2,TGTGCCATCAGTGAACTAGCGGCCGGGGAGCTGTTTTTT,CAISELAAGELFF
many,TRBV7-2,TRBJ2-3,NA,TGTGCCAGCAGCTTATCGTTAGGGGCGGGCTACACAGATACGCAGTATTTT,CASSLSLGAGYTDTQYF
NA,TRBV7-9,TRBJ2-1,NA,TGTGCCAGCAGCGCACCAGTCAAGGACATCAATGAGCAGTTCTTC,CASSAPVKDINEQFF
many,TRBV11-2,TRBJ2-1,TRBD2,TGTGCCAGCAGCCCCGGGAGGACTAGCGGGAGGGCCCGCTACAATGAGCAGTTCTTC,CASSPGRTSGRARYNEQFF
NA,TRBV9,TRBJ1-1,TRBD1,TGTGCCAGCGGGACAGAGAGCACTGAAGCTTTCTTT,CASGTESTEAFF
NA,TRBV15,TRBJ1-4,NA,TGTGCCACCAGCAGGGCCGCCATATCCGCAACTAATGAAAAACTGTTTTTT,CATSRAAISATNEKLFF
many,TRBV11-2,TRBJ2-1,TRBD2,TGTGCCAGCAGCTTAGATGGGAGGGAGTGGGGCAATGAGCAGTTCTTC,CASSLDGREWGNEQFF
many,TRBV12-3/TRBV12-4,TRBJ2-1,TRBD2,TGTGCCAGCGGCCGTTTTAGCGGGATTGGAAATGAGCAGTTCTTC,CASGRFSGIGNEQFF
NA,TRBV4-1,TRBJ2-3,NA,TGCGCCAGCAGCCAAGAAGATACGCAGTATTTT,CASSQEDTQYF
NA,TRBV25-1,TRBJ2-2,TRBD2,TGTGCCAGCAGTGAAACTAGCGGAGCTACCGGGGAGCTGTTTTTT,CASSETSGATGELFF
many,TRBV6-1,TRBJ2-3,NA,TGTGCCAGCAGAGGGGGCACAGATACGCAGTATTTT,CASRGGTDTQYF
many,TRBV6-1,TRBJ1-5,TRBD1,TGTGCCAGCAGGCCACAGACAGGGGGCGGGAAGCCCCAGCATTTT,CASRPQTGGGKPQHF
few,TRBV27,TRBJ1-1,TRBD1,TGTGCCAGCAGTTTCTGTAGTGGGACAGCAAACACTGAAGCTTTCTTT,CASSFCSGTANTEAFF
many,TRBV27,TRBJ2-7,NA,TGTGCCAGCACCCTCGTGGAGCAGTACTTC,CASTLVEQYF
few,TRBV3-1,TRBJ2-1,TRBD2,TGTGCCAGCAGCCTACGCGGCGGGAGTAGAGGTATTGAGCAGTTCTTC,CASSLRGGSRGIEQFF
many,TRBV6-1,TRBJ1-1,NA,TGTGCCAGCAGTAAACCCGGAGATGGAGACCGAGAAGCTTTCTTT,CASSKPGDGDREAFF
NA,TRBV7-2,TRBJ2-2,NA,TGTGCCAGCAGCTCAACAATTCTCACCGGGGAGCTGTTTTTT,CASSSTILTGELFF
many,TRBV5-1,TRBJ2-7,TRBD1,TGCGCCAGCAGCTTGCCAGGGGGTTATAGCGAGCAGTACTTC,CASSLPGGYSEQYF
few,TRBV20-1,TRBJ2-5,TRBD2,TGCAGTGGTGCGACTAGCACAGAGACCCAGTACTTC,CSGATSTETQYF
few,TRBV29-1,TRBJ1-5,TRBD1,TGCAGCGTTCTACAGGGGCCCAATCAGCCCCAGCATTTT,CSVLQGPNQPQHF
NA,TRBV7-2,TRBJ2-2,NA,TGTGCCAGCACGAAGGGGCGGGGGAACACCGGGGAGCTGTTTTTT,CASTKGRGNTGELFF
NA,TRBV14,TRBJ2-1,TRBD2,TGTGCCAGCAGCCAAGTCGGTCTAGCGGGAAAGTACAATGAGCAGTTCTTC,CASSQVGLAGKYNEQFF
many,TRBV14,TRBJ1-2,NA,TGTGCCAGCAGCCCAACCCCGGGACCAAGCTATGGCTACACCTTC,CASSPTPGPSYGYTF
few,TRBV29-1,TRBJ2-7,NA,TGCAGCGTTAATTGGCAGGGCTACGAGCAGTACTTC,CSVNWQGYEQYF
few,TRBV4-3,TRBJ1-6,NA,TGCGCCAGCAGCCGGGGAAGGCAGGAAAATTCACCCCTCCACTTT,CASSRGRQENSPLHF
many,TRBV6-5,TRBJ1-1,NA,TGTGCCAGCAGTTACTCGATCCCGGGCACTGAAGCTTTCTTT,CASSYSIPGTEAFF
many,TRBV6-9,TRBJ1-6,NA,TGTGCCAGCAGTAGAAGACATCGTTCCTATAATTCACCCCTCCACTTT,CASSRRHRSYNSPLHF
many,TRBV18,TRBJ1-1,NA,TGTGCCAGCTCCCCCCTCCAGGGACTGAACACTGAAGCTTTCTTT,CASSPLQGLNTEAFF
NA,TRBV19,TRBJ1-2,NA,TGTGCCAGTAGTATACATGTGAGGACTAACTATGGCTACACCTTC,CASSIHVRTNYGYTF
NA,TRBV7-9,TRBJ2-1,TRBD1,TGTGCCAGCAGCTTAACCGGGACAGGGAGAAATGAGCAGTTCTTC,CASSLTGTGRNEQFF
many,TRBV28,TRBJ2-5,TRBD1,TGTGCCAGCAGTTTATCCGGGACAGGGGAAGAGACCCAGTACTTC,CASSLSGTGEETQYF
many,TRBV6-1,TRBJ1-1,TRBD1,TGTGCCAGCAGCCCTGGGACAGGGATCGCTGAAGCTTTCTTT,CASSPGTGIAEAFF
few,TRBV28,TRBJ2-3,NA,TGTGCCAGCAGTAGTTCCCTACCCTCAGGGTATTTT,CASSSSLPSGYF
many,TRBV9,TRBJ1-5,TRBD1,TGTGCCAGCAGCCCCGAAGGGGGCGGTCAGCCCCAGCATTTT,CASSPEGGGQPQHF
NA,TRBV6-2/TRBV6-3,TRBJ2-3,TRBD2,TGTGCCAGCAGTTACACGGGACTAGCGGGAGGGCCAAGCACAGATACGCAGTATTTT,CASSYTGLAGGPSTDTQYF
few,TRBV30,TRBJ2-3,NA,TGTGCCTGGAAAAGGGAAACAGATACGCAGTATTTT,CAWKRETDTQYF
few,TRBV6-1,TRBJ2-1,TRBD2,TGTGCCAGCAGGGTGACATCTGGACTAGAGTACAATGAGCAGTTCTTC,CASRVTSGLEYNEQFF
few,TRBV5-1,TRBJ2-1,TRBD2,TGCGCCAGCAGTCAAGACCCTCTTAGCGGGAGTTCCTACAATGAGCAGTTCTTC,CASSQDPLSGSSYNEQFF
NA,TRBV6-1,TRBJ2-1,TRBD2,TGTGCCAGCACCCGGACTAGCGGCCATGGTGAGCAGTTCTTC,CASTRTSGHGEQFF
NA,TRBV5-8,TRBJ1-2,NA,TGTGCCAGCAGCCCGCGTGGGGAGGTCAACTATGGCTACACCTTC,CASSPRGEVNYGYTF
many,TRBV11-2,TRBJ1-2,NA,TGTGCCAGCAGCTTCCATATCAGGGGCGATGGCTATGGCTACACCTTC,CASSFHIRGDGYGYTF
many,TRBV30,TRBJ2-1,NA,TGTGCCTGGAGTCCTGGGGGCGTCTCCTACAATGAGCAGTTCTTC,CAWSPGGVSYNEQFF
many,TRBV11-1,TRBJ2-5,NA,TGTGCCAGCAGCTCCGACTACCAAGAGACCCAGTACTTC,CASSSDYQETQYF
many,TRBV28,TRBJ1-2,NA,TGTGCCAGCAGCCCAACCGGGACAAACGGCTACACCTTC,CASSPTGTNGYTF
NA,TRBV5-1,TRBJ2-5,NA,TGCGCCAGCAGCTTGGGCGTCAGGATTTACCAAGAGACCCAGTACTTC,CASSLGVRIYQETQYF
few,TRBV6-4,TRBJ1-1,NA,TGTGCCAGCAGTTACCGAAGTATGGGGGGTAGGGTGAACACTGAAGCTTTCTTT,CASSYRSMGGRVNTEAFF